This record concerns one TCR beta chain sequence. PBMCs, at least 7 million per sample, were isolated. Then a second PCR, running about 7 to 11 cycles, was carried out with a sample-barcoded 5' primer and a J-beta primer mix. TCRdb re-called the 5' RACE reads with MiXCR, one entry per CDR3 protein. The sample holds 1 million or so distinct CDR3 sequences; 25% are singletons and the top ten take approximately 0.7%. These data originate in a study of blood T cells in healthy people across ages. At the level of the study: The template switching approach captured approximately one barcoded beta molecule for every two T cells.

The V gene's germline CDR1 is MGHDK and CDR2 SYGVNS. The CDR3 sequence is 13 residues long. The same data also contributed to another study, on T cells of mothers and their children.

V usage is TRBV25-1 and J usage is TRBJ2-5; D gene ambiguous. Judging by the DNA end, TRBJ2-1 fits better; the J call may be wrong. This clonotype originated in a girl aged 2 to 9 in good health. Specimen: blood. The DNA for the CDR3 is TGTGCCAGCAGTGATTACTCCTCCGATGAGCAGTTCTTC. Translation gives CASSDYSSDEQFF.